Presented here are 21 T cell receptor beta chains from one specimen sequenced in a study of Graves' ophthalmopathy and Graves' hyperthyroidism (dated by TCRdb to the late 2010s). Sequencing instrument: Illumina HiSeq 2000. For repertoire sequencing, TCR beta CDR3 regions were amplified from RNA transcripts. The first round was an RT-PCR using HTBI primers with the Qiagen OneStep RT-PCR kit, and this first round was followed by a second-round multiplex PCR, then size selection and purification. TCRdb handled the public reads itself, with Q25 trimming in fastp and clone calling in MiXCR, and kept productive beta chains. Identical CDR3 protein sequences are pooled into one entry, listed with their most common genes and DNA. This sample has about 340,000 distinct CDR3 sequences in its table, and around a sixth of those were observed once. About 12% of the sample is held by the ten biggest clonotypes.

The sample consisted of peripheral blood. All receptors derive from an adult man with Graves' ophthalmopathy.

This clonotype was counted ten times or more. The rearrangement joins TRBV5-1 to TRBJ2-2, with no clear D. The V gene lost 0 bases and the J gene lost 0 bases, with 6 bases spanning the gap. Germline lookup yields CDR1 SGHRS and CDR2 YFSETQ. This CDR3 comprises 15 residues. CDR3 region: CASSLDTPNTGELFF. DNA for the CDR3: TGCGCCAGCAGCTTGGACACCCCGAACACCGGGGAGCTGTTTTTT.

This clonotype has at least ten counts. The chain combines TRBV30 with TRBJ2-7, with D maybe TRBD1 (6 bases). Trimming stripped 5 bases from V and 5 bases from J, with 22 bases between. Per germline, CDR1 GTSNPN and CDR2 SVGIG (reference sequence). This CDR3 has 15 amino acids. CDR3 coding DNA: TGTGCCTGGGCAGGGGTCGACACCGGGCGGGACGAGCAGTACTTC. Amino acid sequence: CAWAGVDTGRDEQYF.

A remark on this clonotype: An end of the junction differs from the germline gene, which may be a read error. The chain employs TRBV12-3 or TRBV12-4 and TRBJ1-1, with D perhaps matching TRBD1 (6 bases). The CDR3 contains 14 residues. The CDR3 sequence: CASSLGQGNTEAYF. The CDR3 DNA is TGTGCCAGCAGTTTAGGGCAGGGGAACACTGAAGCTTACTTT.

This clonotype was seen repeatedly, ten times or more. The V gene is TRBV12-3 or TRBV12-4, the J gene TRBJ2-5; TRBD2 matches at 8 bases. V shed 7 bases and J 4 bases; nucleotides not matched to a gene: 14. CDR3 size: 16 residues. The chain's CDR3 is CASTISGTRMVETQYF. The CDR3 nucleotides are TGTGCCAGCACCATCTCCGGGACTAGGATGGTAGAGACCCAGTACTTC.

V usage is TRBV2 and J usage is TRBJ1-6; TRBD1 matches at 7 bases. V lost 6 bases and J lost 6; bases outside the gene matches: 5. Germline CDR1 SNHLY, CDR2 FYNNEI. The CDR3 loop spans 14 amino acids. The CDR3 nucleotides read TGTGCCAGCAGAGACAGGGCGCCTAATTCACCCCTCCACTTT. Protein product: CASRDRAPNSPLHF.

This chain uses TRBV6-1 with TRBJ2-7, with D possibly TRBD2 on 5 matching bases. The V end lost 6 bases, the J end lost 3 bases, and 12 bases lay between the germline ends. The CDR3 length is 13 residues. Germline V gene sequence: CDR1 MNHNS, CDR2 SASEGT. Here the CDR3 DNA reads TGTGCCAGCAGGGGGAGAAAGGGCTACGAGCAGTACTTC. Amino acid sequence: CASRGRKGYEQYF.

Here the CDR3 DNA reads TGCGCCAGCAGCTCGGGACTAGCGGGGCGCTCCGGGGAGCTGTTTTTT. Translated, it gives CASSSGLAGRSGELFF. The J gene is TRBJ2-2, the V gene TRBV5-1; 13 bases are a match to TRBD2. This CDR3 has 16 residues. Germline V gene lookup returns CDR1 SGHRS and CDR2 YFSETQ. V lost 3 bases to trimming and J lost 6 bases; unmatched junction nucleotides: 5. Full variable domain (rest looked up from reference TRBV5-1 and TRBJ2-2): KAGVTQTPRYLIKTRGQQVTLSCSPISGHRSVSWYQQTPGQGLQFLFEYFSETQRNKGNFPGRFSGRQFSNSRSEMNVSTLELGDSALYLCASSSGLAGRSGELFFGEGSRLTVL.

This clonotype was observed a handful of times. V usage is TRBV12-3 or TRBV12-4 and J usage is TRBJ2-7; D might be TRBD2 (6 bases). Trimming stripped 6 bases from V and 4 bases from J, with 19 bases between. This CDR3 region has 15 residues. The CDR3 here is CASSEGRPPYYEQYF. The CDR3 DNA follows: TGTGCCAGCAGCGAGGGGAGGCCCCCCTATTACGAGCAGTACTTC.

At least ten counts were recorded for this clonotype. The chain recombines TRBV28 with TRBJ2-7; possibly TRBD2 for D (6 bases). This CDR3 comprises 13 residues. Trimming took 7 bases from V and 2 from J, leaving 12 bases between them. CDR1 MDHEN and CDR2 SYDVKM come from the germline V gene. The CDR3 reads CASIEEGTYEQYF. As DNA, the CDR3 is TGTGCCAGCATTGAGGAGGGTACCTACGAGCAGTACTTC.

The sample holds many counts of this clonotype. The rearrangement links TRBV20-1 to TRBJ2-2; 8 bases are a match to TRBD2. The CDR3 has 14 residues. Losses at the gene ends were 4 bases for V and 5 bases for J; bases not matched to a gene: 6. From germline, CDR1 is DFQATT and CDR2 SNEGSKA (reference sequence). The CDR3 DNA reads as TGCAGTGCTAACAGCGGGGGCCAGACCGGGGAGCTGTTTTTT. Amino acid sequence: CSANSGGQTGELFF.

This clonotype has at least ten counts. The CDR3 protein is CASSPGTGLVGSPLHF. CDR3 coding DNA: TGTGCCAGCAGTCCCGGGACAGGACTAGTCGGGTCACCCCTCCACTTT. The rearrangement joins TRBV2 to TRBJ1-6; 8 nucleotides match TRBD1. The ends lost 5 bases at V and 10 bases at J; junction bases unmatched: 13. Germline CDR1 is SNHLY and CDR2 is FYNNEI. The CDR3 covers 16 residues.

The chain combines TRBV12-3 or TRBV12-4 with TRBJ1-1; 10 bases line up with TRBD1. The CDR3 runs to 15 residues. Losses at the gene ends were 7 bases for V and 0 bases for J; bases not matched to a gene: 5. CDR3 sequence (DNA): TGTGCCAGCATTCCGGGACAGGGGTTGAACACTGAAGCTTTCTTT. It is translated as CASIPGQGLNTEAFF.

As regards this clonotype: This could be a read error, since a much larger clone is one nucleotide away. The chain joins TRBV14 to TRBJ1-6; no clear D. In germline, CDR1 is SGHDN, CDR2 FVKESK. The CDR3 runs 16 residues. The CDR3 bases are TGTGCCAGCAGCCCTCACGTTAACAGCGAAAATTCATCCCTCCACTTT. Its protein is CASSPHVNSENSSLHF.

This clonotype was seen ten or more times. V usage is TRBV9 and J usage is TRBJ1-2; TRBD1 might be the D (5 bases). CDR1 and CDR2 from the germline V gene are SGDLS and YYNGEE. V lost 0 bases, J lost 3 bases, and 9 bases lay in between. This CDR3 has 14 residues. CDR3: CASSVGGGDYGYTF. The CDR3 DNA is TGTGCCAGCAGCGTAGGGGGGGGGGACTATGGCTACACCTTC. The full variable domain, its missing parts supplied by reference TRBV9 and TRBJ1-2, is DSGVTQTPKHLITATGQRVTLRCSPRSGDLSVYWYQQSLDQGLQFLIQYYNGEERAKGNILERFSAQQFPDLHSELNLSSLELGDSALYFCASSVGGGDYGYTFGSGTRLTVV.

At least ten counts were recorded for this clonotype. The chain uses TRBV28 and TRBJ2-5; D unclear. Trimming pared 1 base from V and 7 bases from J, leaving 13 bases between. The CDR3 is 14 amino acids. Germline values: CDR1 MDHEN, CDR2 SYDVKM. The CDR3, as DNA: TGTGCCAGCAGTTTATCCGGCAGGAGAGGGACCCAGTACTTC. As protein: CASSLSGRRGTQYF.

The chain is built from TRBV5-1 and TRBJ1-2, with 7 nucleotides matching TRBD1. Germline CDR1 and CDR2: SGHRS and YFSETQ. V shed 3 bases, J shed 4 bases, and the junction held 3 bases outside the gene matches. There are 13 residues in the CDR3. CDR3 in amino acids: CASSWDSLYGYTF. CDR3 coding DNA: TGCGCCAGCAGCTGGGACAGCCTCTATGGCTACACCTTC.

This clonotype was counted at least ten times. The V and J genes are TRBV4-1 and TRBJ1-2; 7 nucleotides line up with TRBD1. The V gene's germline CDR1 is MGHRA and CDR2 YSYEKL. V gave up 1 base and J gave up 2 bases; unmatched junction bases: 16. CDR3 length: 19 residues. CDR3 sequence: CASSQGGATGLFTNYGYTF. As DNA, the CDR3 is TGCGCCAGCAGCCAAGGTGGGGCGACAGGGTTATTCACCAACTATGGCTACACCTTC.

CDR3 residues: CASSRQGTEGYTF. The DNA for the CDR3 is TGTGCCAGCAGTCGGCAGGGGACGGAGGGCTACACCTTC. The rearrangement joins TRBV6-1 to TRBJ1-2, with D maybe TRBD1 (6 bases). The CDR3 has 13 amino acids. The germline V gene encodes CDR1 MNHNS and CDR2 SASEGT. The V and J ends lost 5 bases and 8 bases respectively, with 15 bases between them.

The rearrangement joins TRBV4-3 to TRBJ2-2; no clear D. CDR1 and CDR2 from the germline V gene are LGHNA and YSLEER. This CDR3 has 14 amino acids. V lost 2 bases to trimming and J lost 1 base, with 5 bases between them. The CDR3 loop reads CASSQTRNTGELFF. The CDR3 nucleotides read TGCGCCAGCAGCCAAACCAGGAACACCGGGGAGCTGTTTTTT.

This clonotype was counted at least ten times. This chain uses TRBV9 with TRBJ2-5; D is uncertain. Between the trimmed V and J ends, which lost 3 bases and 2 bases, there was a span of 11 bases. Germline lookup yields CDR1 SGDLS and CDR2 YYNGEE. The CDR3 is 14 residues long. CDR3 in DNA: TGTGCCAGCAGCGAAACAACTGATCAAGAGACCCAGTACTTC. It yields the protein CASSETTDQETQYF.

The chain carries TRBV2 and TRBJ1-1; 7 nucleotides align to TRBD1. CDR3 length equals 19 residues. V shed 5 bases and J 2 bases; nucleotides not matched to a gene: 20. Germline assignment: CDR1 SNHLY and CDR2 FYNNEI. CDR3 in DNA: TGTGCCAGCAGTTACCCCCTACAGGGGAGCCGGGATTTAAACACTGAAGCTTTCTTT. It is translated as CASSYPLQGSRDLNTEAFF. The full variable domain, completed using reference TRBV2 and TRBJ1-1, is EPEVTQTPSHQVTQMGQEVILRCVPISNHLYFYWYRQILGQKVEFLVSFYNNEISEKSEIFDDQFSVERPDGSNFTLKIRSTKLEDSAMYFCASSYPLQGSRDLNTEAFFGQGTRLTVV.